The present T cell receptor beta chain was sequenced within a study of shared clonotypes between healthy human individuals. Findings and caveats of the study: As a rule, naive subsets had a larger estimated richness than memory subsets.

The table came from immunoSEQ multiplex PCR; TCRdb's copy has only in-frame clones and leaves some out. The repertoire has about 2.4 million clones, just over 90% of them found once; the top ten carry roughly 0.15%. A remark on this clone: As yet, its antigen is unknown.

Germline V gene lookup returns CDR1 SGHNT and CDR2 YYREEE (reference sequence). V dropped 4 bases and J dropped 7; count of bases not matched to a gene: 6. The CDR3 extends over 15 amino acids. This clonotype was sampled from a young man in good health. The sample was naive CD4+ T cells sorted from blood. Subset here: CD45RA+ positively selected. The rearrangement uses TRBV5-4 and TRBJ2-1, with 12 bases matching TRBD2. In DNA, the CDR3 is TGTGCCAGCAGCCGGCTAGCGGGAGGGCTGAATGAGCAGTTCTTC. Translating it yields CASSRLAGGLNEQFF.